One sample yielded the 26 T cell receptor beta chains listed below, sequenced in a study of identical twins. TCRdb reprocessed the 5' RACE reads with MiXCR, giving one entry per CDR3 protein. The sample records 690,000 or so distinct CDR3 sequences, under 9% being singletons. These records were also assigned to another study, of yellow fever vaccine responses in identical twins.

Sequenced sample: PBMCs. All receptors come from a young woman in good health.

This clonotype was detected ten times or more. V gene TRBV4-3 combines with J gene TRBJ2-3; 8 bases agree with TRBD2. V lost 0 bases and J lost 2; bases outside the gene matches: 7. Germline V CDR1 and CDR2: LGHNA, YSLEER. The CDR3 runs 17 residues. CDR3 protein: CASSQDLISGVTDTQYF. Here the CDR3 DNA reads TGCGCCAGCAGCCAAGATCTGATTAGCGGGGTCACAGATACGCAGTATTTT.

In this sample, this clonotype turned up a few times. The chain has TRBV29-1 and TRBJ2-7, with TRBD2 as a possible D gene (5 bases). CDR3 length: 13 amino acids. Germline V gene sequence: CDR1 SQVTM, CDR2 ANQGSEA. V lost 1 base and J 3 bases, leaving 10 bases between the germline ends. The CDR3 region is CSVEADSGYEQYF. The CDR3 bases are TGCAGCGTTGAAGCGGACTCGGGCTACGAGCAGTACTTC.

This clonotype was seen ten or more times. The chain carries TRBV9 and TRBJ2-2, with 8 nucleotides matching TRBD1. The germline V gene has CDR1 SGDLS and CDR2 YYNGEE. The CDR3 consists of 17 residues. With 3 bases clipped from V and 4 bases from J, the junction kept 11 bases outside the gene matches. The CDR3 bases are TGTGCCAGCAGCGAGGCCCCCCCAGGGGGCGGCACCGGGGAGCTGTTTTTT. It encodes CASSEAPPGGGTGELFF.

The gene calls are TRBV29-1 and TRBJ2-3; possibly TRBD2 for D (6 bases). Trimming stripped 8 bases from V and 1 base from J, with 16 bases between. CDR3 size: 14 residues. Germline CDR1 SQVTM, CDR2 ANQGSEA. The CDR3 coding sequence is TGCAGCACACTAGGCCCGGGAGGCACAGATACGCAGTATTTT. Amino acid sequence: CSTLGPGGTDTQYF.

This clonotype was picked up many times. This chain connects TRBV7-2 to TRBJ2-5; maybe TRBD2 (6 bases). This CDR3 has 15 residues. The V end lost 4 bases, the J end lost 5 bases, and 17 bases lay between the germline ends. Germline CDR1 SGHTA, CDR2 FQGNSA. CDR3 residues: CASSYGPGLRETQYF. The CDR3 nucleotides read TGTGCCAGCAGCTATGGGCCGGGACTGCGGGAGACCCAGTACTTC.

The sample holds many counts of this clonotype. Here the CDR3 reads CASGTGNTEAFF. CDR3 nucleotide sequence: TGCGCCAGTGGTACAGGGAACACTGAAGCTTTCTTT. V usage is TRBV5-1 and J usage is TRBJ1-1; D is perhaps TRBD1 (5 bases). This CDR3 is built from 12 residues. V lost 8 bases and J lost 1, with 9 bases in between. In germline, CDR1 is SGHRS, CDR2 YFSETQ.

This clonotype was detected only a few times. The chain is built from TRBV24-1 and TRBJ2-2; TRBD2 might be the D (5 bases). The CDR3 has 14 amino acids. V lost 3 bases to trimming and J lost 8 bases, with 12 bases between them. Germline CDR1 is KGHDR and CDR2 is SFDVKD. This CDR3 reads CATSDPLARGELFF. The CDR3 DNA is TGTGCCACCAGTGATCCCCTAGCACGGGGGGAGCTGTTTTTT.

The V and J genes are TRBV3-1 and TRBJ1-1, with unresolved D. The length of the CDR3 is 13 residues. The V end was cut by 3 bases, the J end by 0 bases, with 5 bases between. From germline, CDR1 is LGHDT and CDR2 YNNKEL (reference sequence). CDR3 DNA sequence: TGTGCCAGCAGCCATGGGGTGAACACTGAAGCTTTCTTT. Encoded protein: CASSHGVNTEAFF.

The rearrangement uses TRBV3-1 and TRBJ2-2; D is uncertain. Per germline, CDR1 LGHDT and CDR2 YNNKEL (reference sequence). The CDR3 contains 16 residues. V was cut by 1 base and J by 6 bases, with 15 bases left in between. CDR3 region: CASSQAPEYISGELFF. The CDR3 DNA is TGTGCCAGCAGCCAAGCGCCAGAATACATCTCCGGGGAGCTGTTTTTT.

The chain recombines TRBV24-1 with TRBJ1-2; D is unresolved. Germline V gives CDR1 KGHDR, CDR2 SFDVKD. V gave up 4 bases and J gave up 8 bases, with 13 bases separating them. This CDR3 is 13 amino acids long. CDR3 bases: TGTGCCACCAGTGAACACGGATTGGGCGGCTACACCTTC. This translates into CATSEHGLGGYTF.

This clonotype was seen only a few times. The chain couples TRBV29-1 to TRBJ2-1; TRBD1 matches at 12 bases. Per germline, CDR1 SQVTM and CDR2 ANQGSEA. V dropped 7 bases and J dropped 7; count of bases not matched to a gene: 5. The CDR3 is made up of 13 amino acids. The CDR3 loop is CSGDRGPGNEQFF. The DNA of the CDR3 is TGCAGCGGGGACAGGGGGCCGGGGAATGAGCAGTTCTTC.

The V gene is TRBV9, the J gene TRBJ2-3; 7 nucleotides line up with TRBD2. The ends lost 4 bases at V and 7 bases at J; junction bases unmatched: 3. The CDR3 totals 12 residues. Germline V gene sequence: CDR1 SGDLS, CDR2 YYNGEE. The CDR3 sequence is CASSPAGNTQYF. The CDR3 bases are TGTGCCAGCAGCCCAGCGGGGAATACGCAGTATTTT.

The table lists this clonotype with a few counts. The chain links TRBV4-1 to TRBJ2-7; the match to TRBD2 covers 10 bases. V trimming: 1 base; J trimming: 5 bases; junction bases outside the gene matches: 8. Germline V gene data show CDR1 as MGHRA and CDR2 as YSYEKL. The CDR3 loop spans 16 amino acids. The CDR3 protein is CASSQAPLAGVDEQYF. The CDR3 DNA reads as TGCGCCAGCAGCCAAGCGCCCCTAGCGGGAGTAGACGAGCAGTACTTC.

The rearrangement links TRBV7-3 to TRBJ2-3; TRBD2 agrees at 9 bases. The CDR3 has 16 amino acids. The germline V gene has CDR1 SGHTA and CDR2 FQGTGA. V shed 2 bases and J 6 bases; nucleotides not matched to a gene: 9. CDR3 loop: CASSLDGGGARDTQYF. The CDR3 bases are TGTGCCAGCAGCTTAGACGGCGGGGGGGCCAGGGATACGCAGTATTTT. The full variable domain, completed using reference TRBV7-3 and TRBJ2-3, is GAGVSQTPSNKVTEKGKYVELRCDPISGHTALYWYRQSLGQGPEFLIYFQGTGAADDSGLPNDRFFAVRPEGSVSTLKIQRTERGDSAVYLCASSLDGGGARDTQYFGPGTRLTVL.

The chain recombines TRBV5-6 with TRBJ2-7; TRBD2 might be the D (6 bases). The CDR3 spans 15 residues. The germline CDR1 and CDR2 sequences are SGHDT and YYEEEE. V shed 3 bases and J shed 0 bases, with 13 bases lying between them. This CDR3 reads CASSWRGSSSYEQYF. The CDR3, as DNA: TGTGCCAGCAGCTGGCGGGGCTCGAGCTCCTACGAGCAGTACTTC.

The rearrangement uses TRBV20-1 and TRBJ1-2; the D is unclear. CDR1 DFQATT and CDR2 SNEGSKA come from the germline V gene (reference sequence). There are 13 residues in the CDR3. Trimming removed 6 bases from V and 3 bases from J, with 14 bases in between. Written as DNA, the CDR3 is TGCAGTGCGGTGGAGCTCAATGACTATGGCTACACCTTC. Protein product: CSAVELNDYGYTF.

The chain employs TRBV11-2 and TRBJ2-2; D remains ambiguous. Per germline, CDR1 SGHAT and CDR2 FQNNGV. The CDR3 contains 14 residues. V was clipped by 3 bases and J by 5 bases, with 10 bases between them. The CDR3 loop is CASSLNPETGELFF. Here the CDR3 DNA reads TGTGCCAGCAGCTTGAATCCTGAGACCGGGGAGCTGTTTTTT.

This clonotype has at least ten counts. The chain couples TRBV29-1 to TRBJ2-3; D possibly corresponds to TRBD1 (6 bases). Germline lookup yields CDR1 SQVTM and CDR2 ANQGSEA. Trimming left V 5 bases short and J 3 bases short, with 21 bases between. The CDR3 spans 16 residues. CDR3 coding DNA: TGCAGCGTTTATAGGGCCGCGACCAGGGGTACAGATACGCAGTATTTT. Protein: CSVYRAATRGTDTQYF.

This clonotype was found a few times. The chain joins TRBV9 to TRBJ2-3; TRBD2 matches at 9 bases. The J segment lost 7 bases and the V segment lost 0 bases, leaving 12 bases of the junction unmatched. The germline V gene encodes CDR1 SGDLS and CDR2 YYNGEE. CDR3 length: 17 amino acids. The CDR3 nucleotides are TGTGCCAGCAGCGTAGGACAGGGCGCGGGAGGGCCGAATACGCAGTATTTT. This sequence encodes CASSVGQGAGGPNTQYF.

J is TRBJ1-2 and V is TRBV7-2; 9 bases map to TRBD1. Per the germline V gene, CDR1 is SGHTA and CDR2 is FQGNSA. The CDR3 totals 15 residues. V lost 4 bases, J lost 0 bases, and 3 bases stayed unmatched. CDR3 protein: CASSSYRGPNYGYTF. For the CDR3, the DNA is TGTGCCAGCAGCTCCTACAGGGGGCCTAACTATGGCTACACCTTC.

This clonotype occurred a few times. The CDR3 DNA reads as TGTGCCAGCAGCTTTTCAGATTCACCCCTCCACTTT. It yields the protein CASSFSDSPLHF. The chain employs TRBV7-9 and TRBJ1-6; D is uncertain. V was pared by 3 bases and J by 8 bases, with 5 bases between. The germline gives CDR1 SEHNR, CDR2 FQNEAQ (reference sequence). The CDR3 has 12 residues.

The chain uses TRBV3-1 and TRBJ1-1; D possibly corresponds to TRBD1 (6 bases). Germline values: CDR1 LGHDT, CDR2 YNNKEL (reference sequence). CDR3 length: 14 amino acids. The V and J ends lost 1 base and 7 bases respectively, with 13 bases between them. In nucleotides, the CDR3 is TGTGCCAGCAGCCAAGTGGGGGCGCGGTTTGAAGCTTTCTTT. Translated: CASSQVGARFEAFF.

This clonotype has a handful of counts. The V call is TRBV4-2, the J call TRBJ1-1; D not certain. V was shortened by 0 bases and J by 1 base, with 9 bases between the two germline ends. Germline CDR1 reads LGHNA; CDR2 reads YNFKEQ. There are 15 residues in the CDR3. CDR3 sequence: CASSQEGSANTEAFF. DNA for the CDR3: TGTGCCAGCAGCCAAGAAGGATCCGCGAACACTGAAGCTTTCTTT.

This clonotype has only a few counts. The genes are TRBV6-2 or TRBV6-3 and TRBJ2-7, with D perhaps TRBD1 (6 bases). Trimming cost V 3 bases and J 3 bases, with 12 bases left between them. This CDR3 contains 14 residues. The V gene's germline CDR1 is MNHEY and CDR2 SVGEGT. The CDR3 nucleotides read TGTGCCAGCAGTTATACAGGGAGCGGCTACGAGCAGTACTTC. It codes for CASSYTGSGYEQYF.

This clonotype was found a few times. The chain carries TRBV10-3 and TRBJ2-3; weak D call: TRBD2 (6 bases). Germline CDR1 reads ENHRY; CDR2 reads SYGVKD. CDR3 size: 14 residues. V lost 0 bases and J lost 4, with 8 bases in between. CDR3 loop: CAISESTGADTQYF. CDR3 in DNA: TGTGCCATCAGTGAGTCCACGGGAGCAGATACGCAGTATTTT.

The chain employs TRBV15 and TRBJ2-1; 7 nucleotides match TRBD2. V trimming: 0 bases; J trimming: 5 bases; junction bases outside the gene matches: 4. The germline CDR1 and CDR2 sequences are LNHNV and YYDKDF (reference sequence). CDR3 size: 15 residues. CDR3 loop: CATSRDWGGNNEQFF. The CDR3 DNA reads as TGTGCCACCAGCAGAGATTGGGGAGGGAACAATGAGCAGTTCTTC. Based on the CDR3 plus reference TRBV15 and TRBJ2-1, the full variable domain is DAMVIQNPRYQVTQFGKPVTLSCSQTLNHNVMYWYQQKSSQAPKLLFHYYDKDFNNEADTPDNFQSRRPNTSFCFLDIRSPGLGDTAMYLCATSRDWGGNNEQFFGPGTRLTVL.